This TCR beta chain appears in the sequencing data of a study of cytomegalovirus exposure and HLA in healthy donors. Study-level findings and limits: In a later analysis, TCR beta V- and J-gene trimming was associated with a missense DCLRE1C variant.

With regard to this clone: Its antigen is currently unknown.

Primers included in the PCR were 60 Vbeta and 13 Jbeta primers. Using immunoSEQ multiplex PCR, the repertoire was profiled, and TCRdb retains in-frame clones only, with some absent. The profile shows about 120,000 clones, 75% to 80% of them singletons. The CDR3 consists of 15 residues. The ends were cut back, 5 bases at V and 2 bases at J, with 14 bases in the middle. Germline V gene lookup returns CDR1 MNHEY and CDR2 SVGAGI. The clonotype originates from a woman aged 25 to 39 in good health and CMV-seropositive. Sequencing input: PBMCs. The chain combines TRBV6-5 with TRBJ2-3; D is ambiguous. The CDR3 nucleotides read TGTGCCAGCAGTCCCGAGACATGGAACACAGATACGCAGTATTTT. Its protein is CASSPETWNTDTQYF.